Each of the 32 T cell receptor beta chains below was sequenced from the same sample in a study of blood T cell repertoires in COVID-19. Produced via immunoSEQ multiplex PCR; TCRdb's table is partial and in-frame only. This table holds approximately 58,000 clones, roughly 77% found once. The sample taken for sequencing was peripheral blood. Receptors originate from a man aged 60-69 years with COVID-19, enrolled during active disease.

The chain is built from TRBV6-4 and TRBJ2-2, with TRBD2 matching 7 bases. The CDR3 is made up of 15 amino acids. Germline V CDR1 and CDR2: MRHNA, SNTAGT. V was clipped by 6 bases and J by 1 base; unmatched bases: 5. The CDR3 protein is CASRPLAVNTGELFF. DNA of the CDR3: TGTGCCAGCAGACCCCTAGCGGTGAACACCGGGGAGCTGTTTTTT.

The chain joins TRBV11-2 to TRBJ2-1, with 13 bases aligning to TRBD2. The CDR3 is 18 amino acids. Germline CDR1 is SGHAT and CDR2 is FQNNGV. The trim removed 0 bases at V and 4 bases at J, leaving 6 bases unmatched. The CDR3 sequence is CASSLDWTSGGAYNEQFF. CDR3 DNA: TGTGCCAGCAGCTTAGATTGGACTAGCGGGGGAGCTTACAATGAGCAGTTCTTC.

The chain combines TRBV7-2 with TRBJ2-7, with D perhaps matching TRBD2 (5 bases). This CDR3 has 12 residues. CDR1 is SGHTA and CDR2 is FQGNSA in the germline V gene. Between the trimmed V and J ends, which lost 7 bases and 4 bases, there was a span of 11 bases. CDR3 DNA: TGTGCCAGCACCGATTCGGGGTACGAGCAGTACTTC. This encodes CASTDSGYEQYF.

This clone was seen only once. The gene calls are TRBV3-1 (or the pseudogene TRBV3-2) and TRBJ2-5, with TRBD2 matching 10 bases. This CDR3 is built from 16 residues. V gave up 1 base and J gave up 1 base; unmatched junction bases: 3. CDR1 and CDR2 from the germline V gene are LGHDT and YNNKEL (reference sequence). As DNA, the CDR3 is TGTGCCAGCAGCCAAGTGGCTAGCGGGGGCCAAGAGACCCAGTACTTC. This codes for CASSQVASGGQETQYF.

DNA for the CDR3: TGCGCCAGCAGCTCCCGACTAGCGGGGGCAAACGAGCAGTACTTC. Encoded protein: CASSSRLAGANEQYF. This chain joins TRBV5-1 and TRBJ2-7; TRBD2 agrees at 12 bases. Unmatched junction bases numbered 6, after V lost 3 bases and J lost 5 bases. CDR3 size: 15 residues. Germline values: CDR1 SGHRS, CDR2 YFSETQ.

The J gene is TRBJ1-5, the V gene TRBV7-2; TRBD1 matches at 9 bases. The CDR3 extends over 15 amino acids. Germline lookup yields CDR1 SGHTA and CDR2 FQGNSA. With V trimmed by 4 bases and J by 6 bases, 7 bases remained unmatched. The CDR3 region has the DNA TGTGCCAGCAGCTCGGGACAGGGTGATCGTCAGCCCCAGCATTTT. Translation gives CASSSGQGDRQPQHF.

This chain links TRBV14 with TRBJ1-1; TRBD1 aligns across 8 bases. Germline lookup yields CDR1 SGHDN and CDR2 FVKESK. This CDR3 is 15 amino acids long. Trimming took 4 bases from V and 0 from J; bases not matched to a gene: 4. CDR3 loop: CASSLRTGMNTEAFF. The CDR3 DNA reads as TGTGCCAGCAGCCTCCGGACAGGGATGAACACTGAAGCTTTCTTT.

The chain uses TRBV30 and TRBJ2-7; 11 bases line up with TRBD2. Trimming took 7 bases from V and 5 from J; bases not matched to a gene: 7. Per the germline V gene, CDR1 is GTSNPN and CDR2 is SVGIG (reference sequence). The CDR3 has 13 residues. CDR3: CAFQRTSGHEQYF. In DNA form, the CDR3 reads TGTGCCTTCCAGCGGACTAGCGGGCACGAGCAGTACTTC.

The gene calls are TRBV5-1 and TRBJ2-2; D call uncertain. The CDR3 runs 14 residues. V was clipped by 0 bases and J by 3 bases, with 6 bases between them. The germline gives CDR1 SGHRS, CDR2 YFSETQ. The CDR3 DNA reads TGCGCCAGCAGCTTGGGACTCTACACCGGGGAGCTGTTTTTT. Its translation: CASSLGLYTGELFF.

The gene calls are TRBV2 and TRBJ2-2, with TRBD2 matching over 13 bases. The CDR3 consists of 20 residues. From germline, CDR1 is SNHLY and CDR2 FYNNEI. V shed 4 bases, J shed 0 bases, and the junction held 11 bases outside the gene matches. CDR3: CASSAPLGTSGTTNTGELFF. The CDR3 DNA sequence: TGTGCCAGCAGTGCCCCCTTGGGGACTAGCGGGACAACGAACACCGGGGAGCTGTTTTTT.

V is TRBV7-8 and J is TRBJ2-1; weak D call: TRBD2 (6 bases). Trimming removed 5 bases from V and 2 bases from J, with 16 bases in between. The germline gives CDR1 SGHVS, CDR2 FQNEAQ. This CDR3 spans 16 amino acids. The CDR3 region is CASSVSWGTAYNEQFF. CDR3 nucleotide sequence: TGTGCCAGCAGCGTATCTTGGGGGACTGCCTACAATGAGCAGTTCTTC.

J is TRBJ2-1 and V is TRBV5-1, with no clear D. The CDR3 runs 12 residues. V lost 1 base to trimming and J lost 7 bases, with 6 bases between them. Germline V CDR1 and CDR2: SGHRS, YFSETQ. CDR3: CASSLPSNEQFF. CDR3 nucleotides: TGCGCCAGCAGCTTGCCGAGTAATGAGCAGTTCTTC.

The J gene is TRBJ2-7, the V gene TRBV12-5; 7 bases align to TRBD1. The germline CDR1 and CDR2 sequences are LGHNT and FRNRAP. Germline trimming cut 3 bases from V and 7 bases from J; bases unmatched to any gene: 12. CDR3 size: 15 residues. The CDR3 DNA is TGTGCTAGTGGTTTAGACGGGACAGAGGGGGAAGAGCAGTACTTC. Amino acids: CASGLDGTEGEEQYF.

The rearrangement joins TRBV10-3 to TRBJ1-6; no definite D call. CDR1 ENHRY and CDR2 SYGVKD come from the germline V gene. V was shortened by 8 bases and J by 10 bases, with 12 bases between the two germline ends. This CDR3 has 12 amino acids. The DNA for the CDR3 is TGTGCCATCGGATCGACTAGCTCACCCCTCCACTTT. Amino acids: CAIGSTSSPLHF.

The chain is built from TRBV25-1 and TRBJ1-5; D is undetermined. This CDR3 spans 15 amino acids. V lost 3 bases to trimming and J lost 2 bases, with 11 bases between them. Germline CDR1 is MGHDK and CDR2 is SYGVNS. Written as DNA, the CDR3 is TGTGCCAGCAGTGATGGTCGCGCGCGCAATCAGCCCCAGCATTTT. Protein: CASSDGRARNQPQHF.

In this sample, this clone turned up once. V is TRBV18 and J is TRBJ2-7; weak D call: TRBD2 (6 bases). V lost 3 bases, J lost 3 bases, and 12 bases lay in between. This CDR3 region has 14 residues. Per germline, CDR1 KGHSH and CDR2 LQKENI. The CDR3, as DNA: TGTGCCAGCTCACCGGGACTTTACAACTACGAGCAGTACTTC. Translated, it gives CASSPGLYNYEQYF.

The V and J genes are TRBV5-4 and TRBJ2-7, with D possibly being TRBD2 (6 bases). The CDR3 consists of 14 residues. Looked up from germline, CDR1 is SGHNT and CDR2 is YYREEE (reference sequence). Trimming pared 1 base from V and 3 bases from J, leaving 11 bases between. The CDR3 coding sequence is TGTGCCAGCAGCTTGTTTGGAGGGAGCTACGAGCAGTACTTC. Amino acids: CASSLFGGSYEQYF.

This clone was detected only once. The chain carries TRBV19 and TRBJ1-2; weak D call: TRBD1 (5 bases). The CDR3 contains 13 residues. Germline lookup yields CDR1 LNHDA and CDR2 SQIVND (reference sequence). The V and J ends lost 3 bases and 8 bases respectively, with 13 bases between them. The DNA of the CDR3 is TGTGCCAGTAGTATTGAAGGGGAAGGAGGCTACACCTTC. This codes for CASSIEGEGGYTF.

The rearrangement joins TRBV29-1 to TRBJ1-1, with 8 bases aligning to TRBD1. V gave up 4 bases and J gave up 6 bases; unmatched junction bases: 10. Germline CDR1 reads SQVTM; CDR2 reads ANQGSEA. The CDR3 sequence is 14 residues long. Written as DNA, the CDR3 is TGCAGCGTTGCCCTGGGCAGGGGGCGGGCTGAAGCTTTCTTT. Amino acid sequence: CSVALGRGRAEAFF.

CDR3 in DNA: TGTGCCAGCAGCTTAGCAGCGGGAGGATACAATGAGCAGTTCTTC. It encodes CASSLAAGGYNEQFF. This chain connects TRBV7-2 to TRBJ2-1, with TRBD2 identical over 9 bases. Germline V lookup: CDR1 SGHTA, CDR2 FQGNSA. Germline trimming cut 0 bases from V and 4 bases from J; bases unmatched to any gene: 1. The length of the CDR3 is 15 residues.

The chain joins TRBV7-9 to TRBJ2-7, with D maybe TRBD1 (6 bases). Germline values: CDR1 SEHNR, CDR2 FQNEAQ (reference sequence). V gave up 4 bases and J gave up 0 bases, with 16 bases separating them. This CDR3 has 16 amino acids. The CDR3 spells CASSSRDILSSYEQYF. In DNA, the CDR3 is TGTGCCAGCAGCTCCCGGGACATCCTGAGCTCCTACGAGCAGTACTTC. The full variable domain, in which reference TRBV7-9 and TRBJ2-7 provide the parts outside the CDR3, is DTGVSQNPRHKITKRGQNVTFRCDPISEHNRLYWYRQTLGQGPEFLTYFQNEAQLEKSRLLSDRFSAERPKGSFSTLEIQRTEQGDSAMYLCASSSRDILSSYEQYFGPGTRLTVT.

V is TRBV6-4 and J is TRBJ2-2; 9 nucleotides match TRBD1. The CDR3 totals 16 residues. In germline, CDR1 is MRHNA, CDR2 SNTAGT. V was clipped by 5 bases and J by 3 bases; unmatched bases: 7. CDR3 bases: TGTGCCAGCAGTCGCTCCGGGACAGGGCACACCGGGGAGCTGTTTTTT. Its translation is CASSRSGTGHTGELFF.

The J gene is TRBJ2-2, the V gene TRBV2, with TRBD1 identical over 7 bases. V lost 9 bases, J lost 1 base, and 2 bases stayed unmatched. This CDR3 comprises 13 residues. CDR1 is SNHLY, CDR2 FYNNEI, per germline. The CDR3 DNA reads TGTGCCAGTCGGACAGGGAACACCGGGGAGCTGTTTTTT. This gives the protein CASRTGNTGELFF.

The chain links TRBV7-9 to TRBJ1-3; D is perhaps TRBD1 (6 bases). This CDR3 comprises 15 residues. Germline assignment: CDR1 SEHNR and CDR2 FQNEAQ (reference sequence). V was clipped by 4 bases and J by 4 bases, with 14 bases between them. The CDR3 protein is CASSSTGKSGNTIYF. The CDR3 DNA sequence: TGTGCCAGCAGCTCCACAGGGAAATCCGGAAACACCATATATTTT. The whole variable domain, remainder taken from reference TRBV7-9 and TRBJ1-3, is DTGVSQNPRHKITKRGQNVTFRCDPISEHNRLYWYRQTLGQGPEFLTYFQNEAQLEKSRLLSDRFSAERPKGSFSTLEIQRTEQGDSAMYLCASSSTGKSGNTIYFGEGSWLTVV.

The genes are TRBV18 and TRBJ2-1; D not certain. CDR3 length: 14 residues. Germline values: CDR1 KGHSH, CDR2 LQKENI. Trimming removed 7 bases from V and 0 bases from J, with 10 bases in between. The CDR3 is CASLAGYSYNEQFF. The CDR3 DNA reads TGTGCCAGCTTAGCCGGGTACTCCTACAATGAGCAGTTCTTC.

At least ten counts were recorded for this clone. This chain links TRBV28 with TRBJ1-1, with D uncertain. The CDR3 totals 14 residues. The germline gives CDR1 MDHEN, CDR2 SYDVKM. V lost 6 bases and J lost 1, with 12 bases in between. CDR3: CASSPGGPNTEAFF. CDR3 DNA: TGTGCCAGCAGCCCTGGAGGGCCGAACACTGAAGCTTTCTTT.

V and J are TRBV4-1 and TRBJ1-2; D ambiguous. The CDR3 sequence is 15 residues long. Per germline, CDR1 MGHRA and CDR2 YSYEKL. V shed 0 bases and J shed 2 bases, with 10 bases lying between them. The DNA of the CDR3 is TGCGCCAGCAGCCAAGATCCAGGCAGGAACTATGGCTACACCTTC. Encoded protein: CASSQDPGRNYGYTF.

V gene TRBV11-2 combines with J gene TRBJ2-5; 8 bases line up with TRBD2. This CDR3 is built from 16 residues. Germline CDR1 reads SGHAT; CDR2 reads FQNNGV. V shed 3 bases, J shed 5 bases, and the junction held 11 bases outside the gene matches. CDR3 protein: CASSLGRSGGGETQYF. Here the CDR3 DNA reads TGTGCCAGCAGCTTGGGACGGAGCGGGGGAGGGGAGACCCAGTACTTC.

The chain combines TRBV5-6 with TRBJ2-2; 9 nucleotides align to TRBD1. V dropped 2 bases and J dropped 5; count of bases not matched to a gene: 4. Germline assignment: CDR1 SGHDT and CDR2 YYEEEE. This CDR3 is built from 15 residues. The CDR3 DNA follows: TGTGCCAGCAGCTTTGGGGACAGGGATACCGGGGAGCTGTTTTTT. This sequence encodes CASSFGDRDTGELFF.

This chain uses TRBV6-5 with TRBJ1-3, with D possibly being TRBD1 (5 bases). Trimming removed 2 bases at V and 2 bases at J, with 13 bases between. This CDR3 has 16 residues. Germline CDR1 MNHEY, CDR2 SVGAGI. The CDR3 is CASSYGGSRPGNTIYF. The CDR3 DNA reads TGTGCCAGCAGTTACGGGGGGTCCCGGCCTGGAAACACCATATATTTT.

The rearrangement joins TRBV5-1 to TRBJ2-3; 9 nucleotides agree with TRBD1. CDR1 SGHRS and CDR2 YFSETQ come from the germline V gene. The ends lost 5 bases at V and 4 bases at J; junction bases unmatched: 14. The CDR3 is made up of 17 amino acids. The chain's CDR3 is CASSPTLGTGWADTQYF. As DNA, the CDR3 is TGCGCCAGCAGTCCCACCTTAGGGACAGGGTGGGCAGATACGCAGTATTTT.

The V and J genes are TRBV14 and TRBJ2-5; 15 nucleotides line up with TRBD2. Germline V gives CDR1 SGHDN, CDR2 FVKESK. V gave up 2 bases and J gave up 4 bases; unmatched junction bases: 5. This CDR3 region has 17 residues. The CDR3 loop reads CASSQRWGLAGGETQYF. The DNA of the CDR3 is TGTGCCAGCAGCCAAAGATGGGGACTAGCGGGGGGAGAGACCCAGTACTTC.